This entry features one TCR beta chain sequence. Its antigen is currently unknown. The V gene's germline CDR1 is KGHDR and CDR2 SFDVKD. CDR3 size: 20 residues. TCRdb re-called the 5' RACE reads and catalogs CDR3 proteins one per entry, DNA excluded. This sample's clone table lists more than 85,000 distinct CDR3 sequences. The data were obtained in a study of monozygotic twins with inflammatory bowel disease. Study-wide points: Between concordant and discordant twins, repertoire similarity failed to differ, a result that limited power may explain.

The clonotype comes from a human donor with ulcerative colitis or Crohn's disease, or a healthy co-twin of an affected twin (not recorded which). The chain recombines TRBV24-1 with TRBJ2-1; there is no DNA to check the TCRdb D call of TRBD2. Sequencing was done on a sample of blood. The CDR3 is CATSRIAGGPRRSSYNEQIF.